In this sample, the clone carrying this T cell receptor beta chain turned up a few times. The CDR3 regions of TCR beta were amplified from RNA transcripts. TCR CDR3 regions were first amplified by RT-PCR with HTBI primers. TCRdb reprocessed the multiplex PCR reads with MiXCR, giving one entry per CDR3 protein. The data contain a few hundred thousand distinct CDR3 sequences, under 60% of them singletons. The data were obtained in a study of T cells in Graves' hyperthyroidism and ophthalmopathy. CDR1 MDHEN and CDR2 SYDVKM come from the germline V gene. The CDR3 runs to 15 residues. V lost 5 bases and J 7 bases, leaving 20 bases between the germline ends.

The sample was peripheral blood or thyroid tissue (not recorded which). The chain couples TRBV28 to TRBJ1-2; maybe TRBD1 (5 bases). This TCR derives from an adult woman with Graves' disease, either hyperthyroidism or ophthalmopathy (not recorded which). The CDR3 DNA reads TGTGCCAGCAGTCCACTACCGGGGGTCTTATCTGGCTACACCTTC. It specifies CASSPLPGVLSGYTF.